This record covers a single T cell receptor (beta chain). The data belong to a study of CD8 T cells in Susac syndrome. Reverse transcription of about 0.5 to 1 ug RNA used random hexamers. TCRdb re-analysed the immunoSEQ multiplex PCR reads in MiXCR, keeping a single row per CDR3 protein. Of 150,000 to 200,000 distinct CDR3 sequences detected, roughly 94% appear once; the ten largest clones hold 0.1%. Sequenced material: CD4+ T cells from PBMCs. The clonotype was recovered from a human donor in good health.

The CDR3 loop is CASSVGRLGVGPGELFF. CDR3 coding DNA: TGTGCCAGCAGCGTAGGCAGGCTGGGAGTCGGGCCCGGGGAGCTGTTTTTT. The chain employs TRBV9 and TRBJ2-2; D is possibly TRBD2 (5 bases). V was clipped by 0 bases and J by 6 bases, with 18 bases between them. The CDR3 is 17 amino acids. Germline assignment: CDR1 SGDLS and CDR2 YYNGEE. Looking up the rest from reference TRBV9 and TRBJ2-2 gives the full variable domain: DSGVTQTPKHLITATGQRVTLRCSPRSGDLSVYWYQQSLDQGLQFLIQYYNGEERAKGNILERFSAQQFPDLHSELNLSSLELGDSALYFCASSVGRLGVGPGELFFGEGSRLTVL.